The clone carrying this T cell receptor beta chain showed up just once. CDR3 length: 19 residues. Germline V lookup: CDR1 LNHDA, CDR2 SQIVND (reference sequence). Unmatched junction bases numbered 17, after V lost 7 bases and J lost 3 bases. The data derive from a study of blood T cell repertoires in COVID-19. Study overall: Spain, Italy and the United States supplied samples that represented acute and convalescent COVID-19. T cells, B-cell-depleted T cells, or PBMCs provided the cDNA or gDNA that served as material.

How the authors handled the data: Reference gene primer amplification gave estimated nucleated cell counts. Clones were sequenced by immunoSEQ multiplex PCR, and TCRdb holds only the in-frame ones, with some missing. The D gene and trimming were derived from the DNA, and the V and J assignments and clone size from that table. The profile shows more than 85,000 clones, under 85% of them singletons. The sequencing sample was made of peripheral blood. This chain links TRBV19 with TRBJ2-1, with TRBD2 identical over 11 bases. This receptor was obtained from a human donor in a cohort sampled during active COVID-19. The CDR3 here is CASKGSGLAGGRGYNEQFF. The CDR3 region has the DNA TGTGCCAGTAAGGGATCTGGGCTAGCGGGAGGCCGTGGCTACAATGAGCAGTTCTTC.